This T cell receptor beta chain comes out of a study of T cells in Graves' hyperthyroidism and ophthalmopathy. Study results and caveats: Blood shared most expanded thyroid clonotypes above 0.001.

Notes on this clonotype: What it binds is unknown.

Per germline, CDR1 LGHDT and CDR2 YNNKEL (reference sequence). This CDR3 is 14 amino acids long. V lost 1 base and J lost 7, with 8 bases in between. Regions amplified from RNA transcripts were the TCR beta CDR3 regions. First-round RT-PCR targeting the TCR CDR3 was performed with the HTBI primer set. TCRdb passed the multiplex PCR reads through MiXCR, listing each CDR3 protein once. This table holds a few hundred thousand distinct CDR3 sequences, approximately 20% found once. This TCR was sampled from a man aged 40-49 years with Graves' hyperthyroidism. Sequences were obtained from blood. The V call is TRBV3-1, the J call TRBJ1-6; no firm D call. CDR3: CASSQGGDNSPLHF. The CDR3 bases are TGTGCCAGCAGCCAAGGGGGAGACAATTCACCCCTCCACTTT.